This TCR beta chain was sequenced during a study of CD4+ T cells in melanoma. In the case of this clone: The antigen is undetermined.

Study-wide points: A reported correlation linked neoantigen-specific CD4+ T cells to CD8+, macrophage and B cell function. In melanoma, neoantigen-specific CD4+ T cells reportedly differed in differentiation state.

The V gene's germline CDR1 is SGHRS and CDR2 YFSETQ. V shed 4 bases and J 5 bases; nucleotides not matched to a gene: 4. CDR3 length: 13 residues. Using immunoSEQ multiplex PCR, the repertoire was profiled, and TCRdb retains in-frame clones only, with some absent. This sample has some 21,000 clones, with roughly 82% found just once. The material sequenced was cells from a culture (not recorded whether cultured in vitro). The genes are TRBV5-1 and TRBJ1-1; 8 nucleotides match TRBD1. The sequence came from a human donor with melanoma. The CDR3 DNA reads TGCGCCAGCAGCCTCCGACAGGGGACTGAAGCTTTCTTT. This sequence encodes CASSLRQGTEAFF.